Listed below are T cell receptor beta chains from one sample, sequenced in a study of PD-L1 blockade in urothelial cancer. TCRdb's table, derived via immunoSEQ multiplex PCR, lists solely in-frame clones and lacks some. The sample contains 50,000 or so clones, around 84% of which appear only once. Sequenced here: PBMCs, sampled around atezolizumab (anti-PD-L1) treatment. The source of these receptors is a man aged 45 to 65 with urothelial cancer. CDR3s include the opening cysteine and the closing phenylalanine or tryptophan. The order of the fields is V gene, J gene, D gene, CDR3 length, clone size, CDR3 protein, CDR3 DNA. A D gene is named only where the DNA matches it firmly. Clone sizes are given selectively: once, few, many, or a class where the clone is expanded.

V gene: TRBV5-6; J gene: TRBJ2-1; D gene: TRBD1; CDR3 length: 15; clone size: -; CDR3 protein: CASSLETGAYNEQFF; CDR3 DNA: TGTGCCAGCAGCTTGGAGACAGGGGCCTACAATGAGCAGTTCTTC
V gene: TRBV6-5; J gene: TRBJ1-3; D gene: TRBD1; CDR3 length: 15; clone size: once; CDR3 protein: CASSSGQGAVLTIYF; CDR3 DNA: TGTGCCAGCAGTTCGGGACAGGGGGCCGTTTTGACCATATATTTT
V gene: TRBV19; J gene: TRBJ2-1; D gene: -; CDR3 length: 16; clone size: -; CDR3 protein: CASSKRTTDPYNEQFF; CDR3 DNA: TGTGCCAGTAGTAAGCGGACTACCGATCCTTACAATGAGCAGTTCTTC
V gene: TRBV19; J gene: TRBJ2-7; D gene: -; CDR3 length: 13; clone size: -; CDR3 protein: CASSMGLAREQYF; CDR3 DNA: TGTGCCAGTAGTATGGGCTTAGCGCGTGAGCAGTACTTC
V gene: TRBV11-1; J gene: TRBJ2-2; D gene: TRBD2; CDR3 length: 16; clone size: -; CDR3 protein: CASSWTSGEPVGELFF; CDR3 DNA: TGTGCCAGCAGCTGGACTAGCGGGGAACCAGTCGGGGAGCTGTTTTTT
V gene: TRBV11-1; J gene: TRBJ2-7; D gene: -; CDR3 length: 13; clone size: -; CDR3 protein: CASTGGNYYEQYF; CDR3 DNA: TGTGCCAGCACAGGGGGGAACTACTACGAGCAGTACTTC
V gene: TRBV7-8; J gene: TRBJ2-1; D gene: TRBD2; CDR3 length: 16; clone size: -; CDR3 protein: CASSSLTSASTHEQFF; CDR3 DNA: TGTGCCAGCAGCTCGCTGACTAGCGCCAGTACCCATGAGCAGTTCTTC
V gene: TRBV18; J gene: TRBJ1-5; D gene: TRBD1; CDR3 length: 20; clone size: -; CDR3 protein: CASSPYSGTGPPARDQPQHF; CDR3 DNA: TGTGCCAGCTCACCGTATTCCGGGACAGGGCCCCCAGCGCGTGATCAGCCCCAGCATTTT
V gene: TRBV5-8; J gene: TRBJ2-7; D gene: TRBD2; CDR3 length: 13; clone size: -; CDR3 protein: CASSLGLAGEQYF; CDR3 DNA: TGTGCCAGCAGCTTGGGACTAGCGGGCGAGCAGTACTTC
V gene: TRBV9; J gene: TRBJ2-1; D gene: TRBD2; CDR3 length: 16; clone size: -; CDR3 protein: CASSPIPSGGGNEQFF; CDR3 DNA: TGTGCCAGCAGCCCCATTCCTAGCGGGGGCGGGAATGAGCAGTTCTTC
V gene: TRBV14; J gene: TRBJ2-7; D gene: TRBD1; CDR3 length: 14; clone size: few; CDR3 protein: CASSQAGGRYEQYF; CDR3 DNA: TGTGCCAGCAGCCAAGCAGGGGGCAGGTACGAGCAGTACTTC
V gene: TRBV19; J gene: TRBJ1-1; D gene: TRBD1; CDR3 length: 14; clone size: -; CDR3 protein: CASIGRGTGTEAFF; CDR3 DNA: TGTGCCAGTATCGGGCGAGGGACAGGGACTGAAGCTTTCTTT
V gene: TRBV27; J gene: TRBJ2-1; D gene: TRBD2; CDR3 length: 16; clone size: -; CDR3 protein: CASSPQLAGGYNEQFF; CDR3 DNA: TGTGCCAGCAGTCCCCAACTAGCGGGGGGATACAATGAGCAGTTCTTC
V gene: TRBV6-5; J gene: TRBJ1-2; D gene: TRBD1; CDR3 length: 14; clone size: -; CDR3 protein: CASNKAGTGHGYTF; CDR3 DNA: TGTGCCAGCAACAAAGCCGGGACAGGACATGGCTACACCTTC
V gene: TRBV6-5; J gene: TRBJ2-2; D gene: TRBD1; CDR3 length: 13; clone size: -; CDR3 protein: CATARDRTGELFF; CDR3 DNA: TGTGCCACCGCACGGGACAGGACCGGGGAGCTGTTTTTT
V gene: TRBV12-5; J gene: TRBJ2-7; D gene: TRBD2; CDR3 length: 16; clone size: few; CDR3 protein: CASGLVLGTRNYEQYF; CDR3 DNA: TGTGCTAGTGGTTTGGTACTCGGGACTAGAAACTACGAGCAGTACTTC
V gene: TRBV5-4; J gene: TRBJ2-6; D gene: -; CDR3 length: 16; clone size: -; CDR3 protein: CASARPRQSRANVLTF; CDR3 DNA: TGTGCCAGCGCGAGACCCAGACAAAGTCGGGCCAACGTCCTGACTTTC
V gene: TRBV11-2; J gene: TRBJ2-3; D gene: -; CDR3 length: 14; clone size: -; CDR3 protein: CASSLAQDTDTQYF; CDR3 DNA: TGTGCCAGCAGCTTAGCGCAGGACACAGATACGCAGTATTTT
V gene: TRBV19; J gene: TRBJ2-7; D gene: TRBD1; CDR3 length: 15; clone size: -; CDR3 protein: CASSMGTGGPYEQYF; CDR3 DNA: TGTGCCAGTAGTATGGGGACAGGGGGCCCCTACGAGCAGTACTTC
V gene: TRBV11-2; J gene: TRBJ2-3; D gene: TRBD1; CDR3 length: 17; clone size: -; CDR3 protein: CASSRRPGTGNTDTQYF; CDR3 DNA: TGTGCCAGCAGTCGGCGCCCCGGGACAGGGAACACAGATACGCAGTATTTT
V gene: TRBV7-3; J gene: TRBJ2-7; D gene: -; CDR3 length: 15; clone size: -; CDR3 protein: CASSPSGGGPYEQYF; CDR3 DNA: TGTGCCAGCAGCCCTTCCGGAGGGGGCCCTTACGAGCAGTACTTC
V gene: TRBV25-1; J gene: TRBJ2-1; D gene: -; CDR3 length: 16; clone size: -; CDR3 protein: CASSDPRAGGKVGQFF; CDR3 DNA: TGTGCCAGCAGTGACCCGAGGGCAGGCGGTAAGGTTGGGCAGTTCTTC
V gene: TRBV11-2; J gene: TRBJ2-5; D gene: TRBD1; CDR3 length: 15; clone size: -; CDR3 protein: CASSLEGQGAGTQYF; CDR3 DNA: TGTGCCAGCAGCTTAGAGGGACAGGGGGCAGGGACCCAGTACTTC
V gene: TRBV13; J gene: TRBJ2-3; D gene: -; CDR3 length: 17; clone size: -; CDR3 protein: CASSARKGGTGADTQYF; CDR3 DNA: TGTGCCAGCAGCGCACGGAAGGGTGGGACTGGCGCAGATACGCAGTATTTT
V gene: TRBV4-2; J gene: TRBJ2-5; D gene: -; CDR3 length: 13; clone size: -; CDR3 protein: CASSQEGAETQYF; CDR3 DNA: TGTGCCAGCAGCCAAGAGGGGGCGGAGACCCAGTACTTC
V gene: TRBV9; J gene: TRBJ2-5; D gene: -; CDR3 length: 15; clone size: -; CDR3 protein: CASSPGRRTQETQYF; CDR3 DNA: TGTGCCAGCAGCCCAGGGCGACGTACACAAGAGACCCAGTACTTC
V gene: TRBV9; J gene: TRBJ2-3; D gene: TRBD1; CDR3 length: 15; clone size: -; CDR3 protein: CASSVEGQGTDTQYF; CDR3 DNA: TGTGCCAGCAGCGTAGAGGGACAGGGGACAGATACGCAGTATTTT
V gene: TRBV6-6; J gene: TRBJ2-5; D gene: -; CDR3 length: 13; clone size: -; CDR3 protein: CASSPTDTATQYF; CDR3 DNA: TGTGCCAGCAGTCCTACAGATACGGCGACCCAGTACTTC
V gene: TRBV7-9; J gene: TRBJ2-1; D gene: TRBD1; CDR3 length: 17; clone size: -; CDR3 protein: CASLKRDRETTYNEQFF; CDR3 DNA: TGTGCCAGCCTAAAACGGGACAGGGAGACGACCTACAATGAGCAGTTCTTC
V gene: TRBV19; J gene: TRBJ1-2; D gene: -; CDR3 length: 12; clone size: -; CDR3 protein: CASRGAYGGYTF; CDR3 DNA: TGTGCCAGTAGGGGAGCGTACGGCGGCTACACCTTC
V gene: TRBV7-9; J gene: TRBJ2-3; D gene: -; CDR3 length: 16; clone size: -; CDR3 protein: CASSPQIGRSTDTQYF; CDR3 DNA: TGTGCCAGCAGCCCACAGATTGGGCGCAGCACAGATACGCAGTATTTT
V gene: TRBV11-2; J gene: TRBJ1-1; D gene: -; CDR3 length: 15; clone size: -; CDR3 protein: CASGPEGGEATEAFF; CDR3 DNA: TGTGCCAGCGGACCCGAGGGGGGGGAGGCCACTGAAGCTTTCTTT
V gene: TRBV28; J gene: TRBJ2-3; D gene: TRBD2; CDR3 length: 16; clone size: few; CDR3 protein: CASSLVTSATRDTQYF; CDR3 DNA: TGTGCCAGCAGTTTGGTAACTAGCGCCACTCGGGATACGCAGTATTTT
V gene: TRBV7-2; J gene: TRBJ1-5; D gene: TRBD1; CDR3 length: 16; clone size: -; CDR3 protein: CASSLGTGGGNQPQHF; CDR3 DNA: TGTGCCAGCAGCCTCGGGACAGGGGGTGGCAATCAGCCCCAGCATTTT
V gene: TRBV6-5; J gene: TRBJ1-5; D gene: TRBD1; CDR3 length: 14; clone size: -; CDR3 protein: CASSPRDSNQPQHF; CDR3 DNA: TGTGCCAGCAGTCCCCGGGACAGTAATCAGCCCCAGCATTTT
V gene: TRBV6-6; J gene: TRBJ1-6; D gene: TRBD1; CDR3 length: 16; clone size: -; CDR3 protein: CASSYRGQGYNSPLHF; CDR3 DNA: TGTGCCAGCAGTTACCGGGGACAGGGGTATAATTCACCCCTCCACTTT
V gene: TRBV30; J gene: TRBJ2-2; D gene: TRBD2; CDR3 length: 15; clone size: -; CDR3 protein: CAWRVAGGRGGELFF; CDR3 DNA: TGTGCCTGGAGAGTAGCGGGAGGGAGAGGCGGGGAGCTGTTTTTT
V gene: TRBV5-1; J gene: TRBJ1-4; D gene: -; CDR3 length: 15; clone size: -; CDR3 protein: CASSSFGGESEKLFF; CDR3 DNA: TGCGCCAGCAGCTCCTTTGGGGGCGAGAGTGAAAAACTGTTTTTT
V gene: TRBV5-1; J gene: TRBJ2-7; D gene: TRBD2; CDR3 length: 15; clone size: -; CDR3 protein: CASSLRGTSGGEQYF; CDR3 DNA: TGCGCCAGCAGCCTGCGGGGGACTAGCGGCGGGGAGCAGTACTTC
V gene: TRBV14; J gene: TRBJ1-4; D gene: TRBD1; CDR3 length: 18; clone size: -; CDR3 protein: CASSQDKDRGRTNEKLFF; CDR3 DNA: TGTGCCAGCAGCCAAGACAAGGACAGGGGACGAACTAATGAAAAACTGTTTTTT
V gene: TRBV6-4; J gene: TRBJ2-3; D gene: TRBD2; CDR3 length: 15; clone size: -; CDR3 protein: CASSDGTSGPDTQYF; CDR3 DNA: TGTGCCAGCAGTGACGGGACTAGCGGGCCAGATACGCAGTATTTT
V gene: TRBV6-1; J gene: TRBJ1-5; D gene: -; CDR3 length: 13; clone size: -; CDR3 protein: CASLQYSNQPQHF; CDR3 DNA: TGTGCCAGCCTCCAGTATAGCAATCAGCCCCAGCATTTT
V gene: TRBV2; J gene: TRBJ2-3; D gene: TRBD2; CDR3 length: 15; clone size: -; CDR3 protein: CASSRLAGAGDTQYF; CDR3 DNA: TGTGCCAGCAGCAGACTAGCGGGGGCCGGAGATACGCAGTATTTT
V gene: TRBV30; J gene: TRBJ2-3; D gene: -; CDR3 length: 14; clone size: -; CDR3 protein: CAWSLGLPTDTQYF; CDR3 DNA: TGTGCCTGGAGTCTCGGACTACCAACAGATACGCAGTATTTT
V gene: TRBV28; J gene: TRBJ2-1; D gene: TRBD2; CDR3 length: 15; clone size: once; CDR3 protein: CASTSRLAGVNEQFF; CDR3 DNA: TGTGCCAGCACCTCAAGACTAGCGGGAGTCAATGAGCAGTTCTTC